The sequence of this T cell receptor beta chain was determined in a study of blood T cell repertoires in COVID-19. Overall study context: Sites across the United States, Italy and Spain contributed samples from acute and convalescent COVID-19. Sources were T cells, B-cell-depleted T cells, or PBMCs; the material itself was cDNA or gDNA.

This clone was recorded once. Seattle participants joined during active infection and were tracked over time. Authors' processing steps: By means of reference gene primer amplification, nucleated cell counts were estimated. Clones were read by immunoSEQ multiplex PCR, and TCRdb kept only the in-frame ones, dropping some. V and J calls and clone size are given by that table; D and trimming were obtained from the DNA. The sample comprises almost 65,000 clones, about 90% of which are singletons, and approximately 45% rests with the top ten. The receptor was isolated from a woman aged 60-75 years with COVID-19, enrolled during active disease. The material sequenced was peripheral blood.

CDR3 amino acids: CASSSEAFSTDTQYF. CDR3 DNA sequence: TGCGCCAGCAGCTCGGAGGCTTTTAGCACAGATACGCAGTATTTT. This chain links TRBV5-1 with TRBJ2-3, with D possibly matching TRBD2 (5 bases). The CDR3 loop spans 15 amino acids. The V and J ends lost 3 bases and 0 bases respectively, with 11 bases between them. CDR1 is SGHRS, CDR2 YFSETQ, per germline.